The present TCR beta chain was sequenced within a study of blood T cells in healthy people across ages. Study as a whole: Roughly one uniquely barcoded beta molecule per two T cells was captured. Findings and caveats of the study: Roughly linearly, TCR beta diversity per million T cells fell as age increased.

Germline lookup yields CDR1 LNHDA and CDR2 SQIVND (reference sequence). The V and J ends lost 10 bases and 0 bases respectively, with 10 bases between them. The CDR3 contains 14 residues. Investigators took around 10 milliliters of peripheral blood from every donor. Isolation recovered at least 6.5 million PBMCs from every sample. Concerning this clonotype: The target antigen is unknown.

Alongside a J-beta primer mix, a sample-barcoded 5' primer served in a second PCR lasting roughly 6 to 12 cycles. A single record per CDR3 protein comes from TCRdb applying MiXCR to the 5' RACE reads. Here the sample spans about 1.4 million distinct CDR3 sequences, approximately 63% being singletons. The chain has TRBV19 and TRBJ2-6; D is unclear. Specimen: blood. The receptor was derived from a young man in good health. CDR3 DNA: TGTGCCACTACTGCGAGCTCTGGGGCCAACGTCCTGACTTTC. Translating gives CATTASSGANVLTF.